The clone carrying this T cell receptor beta chain came up many times. CDR3 size: 13 residues. The V gene lost 7 bases and the J gene lost 3 bases, with 12 bases spanning the gap. The germline V gene encodes CDR1 LNHDA and CDR2 SQIVND (reference sequence). The sample belongs to a study of low-dose radiotherapy and immunotherapy resistance in tumors. About the study: Over 26 weeks, cohort 2 got 1 Gy every two weeks, reaching 13 Gy.

Described time point: after trial treatment. Regarding treatment: LDRT plus nivolumab, ipilimumab, low-dose cyclophosphamide and aspirin (RACIN trial). Both TCRalpha and TCRbeta chains were reverse transcribed with V-gene-specific primers. TCRs underwent approximately 20 PCR cycles of amplification with a constant-region primer and V-primer adapter. MiXCR was run by TCRdb on the reads, yielding one entry per CDR3 protein. The sample includes 75,000 to 95,000 distinct CDR3 sequences, roughly 20% of them seen just once. The J gene is TRBJ1-2, the V gene TRBV19; no reliable D call. The specimen was PBMCs, collected after low-dose radiotherapy plus immunotherapy. This TCR derives from a female donor with ovarian cancer. CDR3 in amino acids: CASNGEDDYGYTF. CDR3 coding DNA: TGTGCCAGTAACGGGGAGGACGACTATGGCTACACCTTC.